A selection of T cell receptor beta chains follows, all from one sample in a study of CD8 T cells in Susac syndrome. TCRdb independently ran MiXCR on the immunoSEQ multiplex PCR reads; one entry per CDR3 protein. The sample includes over 300,000 distinct CDR3 sequences, about 91% seen only once; the top ten take roughly 0.059%. The sample was CD4+ T cells from PBMCs. These receptor sequences come from a human donor with multiple sclerosis. CDR3s include the opening cysteine and the closing phenylalanine or tryptophan. D genes are given only for firm matches. Size is stated for part of the rows, as once, few or many counts, or as a class when the clone is expanded.

TRBJ2-1	TRBV4-1	few	TRBD2	CASSQVAGAAGYNEQFF	TGCGCCAGCAGCCAGGTAGCGGGGGCCGCTGGGTACAATGAGCAGTTCTTC
TRBJ2-1	TRBV7-2	.	TRBD2	CASSPEASGIFNEQFF	TGTGCCAGCAGCCCAGAGGCTAGCGGGATTTTCAATGAGCAGTTCTTC
TRBJ2-2	TRBV6-2/TRBV6-3	.	.	CASSYSVLGAVNTGELFF	TGTGCCAGCAGTTACTCGGTCCTCGGGGCGGTGAACACCGGGGAGCTGTTTTTT
TRBJ1-2	TRBV20-1	.	.	CSARTPGGSYGYTF	TGCAGTGCTAGAACCCCCGGGGGGTCATACGGCTACACCTTC
TRBJ1-2	TRBV6-5	.	TRBD1	CASTRTGAVYGYTF	TGTGCCAGCACTAGGACAGGGGCCGTCTATGGCTACACCTTC
TRBJ2-3	TRBV10-3	.	.	CAISESGTDTQYF	TGTGCCATCAGTGAGTCGGGCACAGATACGCAGTATTTT
TRBJ2-2	TRBV3-1	once	.	CASSQSLGNTGELFF	TGTGCCAGCAGCCAATCCCTAGGGAACACCGGGGAGCTGTTTTTT
TRBJ2-2	TRBV5-4	.	.	CASSLDSPDTGELFF	TGTGCCAGCAGCTTGGATAGCCCCGACACCGGGGAGCTGTTTTTT
TRBJ2-7	TRBV20-1	.	TRBD1	CSATGGTPPYEQYF	TGCAGTGCTACAGGGGGCACCCCCCCTTACGAGCAGTACTTC
TRBJ2-7	TRBV7-2	.	.	CASRGWGEILGEQYF	TGTGCCAGCAGAGGATGGGGGGAGATTTTGGGGGAGCAGTACTTC
TRBJ2-1	TRBV9	.	TRBD2	CASSVATSGSEEQFF	TGTGCCAGCAGCGTAGCGACTAGCGGGAGTGAGGAGCAGTTCTTC
TRBJ1-2	TRBV9	.	TRBD1	CASSVQGDLSGYGYTF	TGTGCCAGCAGCGTCCAGGGGGACCTTTCGGGCTATGGCTACACCTTC
TRBJ1-5	TRBV20-1	.	TRBD1	CSATGQGARGQEPQHF	TGCAGTGCTACGGGACAGGGGGCGCGTGGTCAGGAGCCCCAGCATTTT
TRBJ2-7	TRBV15	.	.	CATSRGVPYEQYF	TGTGCCACCAGCAGAGGAGTTCCCTACGAGCAGTACTTC
TRBJ2-2	TRBV4-3	.	.	CASSPAPFYPGTGELFF	TGCGCCAGCAGCCCTGCCCCATTCTATCCGGGCACCGGGGAGCTGTTTTTT
TRBJ2-1	TRBV20-1	.	.	CSAREGADSMEFF	TGCAGTGCTAGAGAGGGAGCCGATTCGATGGAGTTCTTC
TRBJ2-3	TRBV28	.	TRBD1	CASSRRQGKLDTQYF	TGTGCCAGCAGTAGAAGACAGGGGAAGTTAGATACGCAGTATTTT
TRBJ2-7	TRBV7-2	once	TRBD2	CASSLGASGVYEQYF	TGTGCCAGCAGCTTGGGGGCTAGCGGGGTCTACGAGCAGTACTTC
TRBJ2-4	TRBV12-3/TRBV12-4	.	.	CASSLGQGVNIQYF	TGTGCCAGCAGTTTAGGTCAGGGTGTAAACATTCAGTACTTC
TRBJ2-7	TRBV29-1	.	.	CSARMGSAEQYF	TGCAGCGCCCGTATGGGAAGCGCCGAGCAGTACTTC
TRBJ2-2	TRBV3-1	.	.	CASSHLRHKPGELFF	TGTGCCAGCAGCCACTTAAGGCACAAACCCGGGGAGCTGTTTTTT
TRBJ2-1	TRBV24-1	.	TRBD2	CATSDPGLAGVDEQFF	TGTGCCACCAGTGACCCTGGACTAGCGGGAGTGGATGAGCAGTTCTTC
TRBJ1-1	TRBV6-5	.	.	CASSPLGASNTEAFF	TGTGCCAGCAGCCCACTGGGGGCATCAAACACTGAAGCTTTCTTT
TRBJ1-2	TRBV2	.	TRBD1	CASSKQGVEGYTF	TGTGCCAGCAGTAAACAGGGGGTCGAAGGCTACACCTTC
TRBJ1-6	TRBV7-9	.	.	CASSRDTANSPLHF	TGTGCCAGCAGCCGGGACACCGCTAATTCACCCCTCCACTTT
TRBJ2-5	TRBV15	.	.	CATSRDPPGSGETQYF	TGTGCCACCAGCAGAGACCCTCCCGGATCAGGCGAGACCCAGTACTTC
TRBJ1-2	TRBV15	.	.	CATSRDLQGDGGYTF	TGTGCCACCAGCAGAGATCTACAGGGTGATGGTGGCTACACCTTC
TRBJ1-2	TRBV6-1	.	.	CASSEVPDNYGYTF	TGTGCCAGCAGTGAAGTTCCGGATAACTATGGCTACACCTTC
TRBJ2-5	TRBV29-1	once	TRBD2	CSAPDKGTSGRGETQYF	TGCAGCGCCCCGGACAAGGGGACTAGCGGGAGGGGAGAGACCCAGTACTTC
TRBJ2-4	TRBV7-2	.	.	CASTISGILNIQYF	TGTGCCAGCACCATAAGCGGCATCTTAAACATTCAGTACTTC
TRBJ2-7	TRBV20-1	.	TRBD2	CSALRSLAGASSYEQYF	TGCAGTGCCCTGAGGTCGCTAGCGGGAGCGAGCTCCTACGAGCAGTACTTC
TRBJ2-2	TRBV29-1	.	TRBD1	CSGLTGAAGELFF	TGCAGCGGGCTGACAGGGGCGGCCGGGGAGCTGTTTTTT
TRBJ2-1	TRBV20-1	.	TRBD2	CSARDLQAGEHNEQFF	TGCAGTGCTAGAGATCTCCAAGCGGGGGAGCACAATGAGCAGTTCTTC
TRBJ1-2	TRBV30	.	.	CAWSFRGNYGYTF	TGTGCCTGGAGCTTCAGGGGCAACTATGGCTACACCTTC
TRBJ2-7	TRBV5-1	.	TRBD2	CASSRASGRVYEQYF	TGCGCCAGCAGCAGAGCTAGCGGGAGAGTGTACGAGCAGTACTTC
TRBJ1-2	TRBV2	.	TRBD1	CASSELGTGTYGYTF	TGTGCCAGCAGTGAATTGGGGACAGGGACCTATGGCTACACCTTC
TRBJ2-7	TRBV5-1	.	.	CASSLAGTEEQYF	TGCGCCAGCAGCTTGGCAGGGACGGAAGAGCAGTACTTC
TRBJ1-3	TRBV20-1	.	TRBD1	CSARDSSSGNTIYF	TGCAGTGCGCGGGACAGCAGCTCTGGAAACACCATATATTTT
TRBJ1-1	TRBV12-3/TRBV12-4	.	.	CASTPGPTSGAFF	TGTGCCAGCACCCCGGGTCCGACCTCGGGAGCTTTCTTT
TRBJ1-2	TRBV3-1	.	.	CASSLSAGFGYTF	TGTGCCAGCAGCCTTTCCGCCGGGTTTGGCTACACCTTC
TRBJ1-5	TRBV12-5	.	TRBD1	CASGLGQGGSNQPQHF	TGTGCTAGTGGTTTGGGACAGGGGGGGAGCAATCAGCCCCAGCATTTT
TRBJ2-1	TRBV11-2	.	.	CASSWRTRYNEQFF	TGTGCCAGCAGCTGGAGGACAAGGTACAATGAGCAGTTCTTC
TRBJ2-7	TRBV7-2	.	TRBD1	CASSFTGGLRLEQYF	TGTGCCAGCAGCTTCACAGGGGGCCTGCGGCTAGAGCAGTACTTC
TRBJ2-1	TRBV7-2	.	TRBD2	CASSISGGGNNEQFF	TGTGCCAGCAGCATTAGCGGGGGGGGAAACAATGAGCAGTTCTTC
TRBJ2-2	TRBV2	.	.	CASNRLVTDTGELFF	TGTGCCAGCAACAGACTAGTTACGGACACCGGGGAGCTGTTTTTT
TRBJ2-3	TRBV19	.	TRBD2	CASSVSGRAPLSTDTQYF	TGTGCCAGTAGTGTAAGCGGGAGGGCCCCTCTTAGCACAGATACGCAGTATTTT
TRBJ2-7	TRBV4-1	.	.	CASQNLGEQYF	TGCGCCAGCCAAAACCTGGGGGAGCAGTACTTC
TRBJ2-1	TRBV7-2	.	TRBD2	CASSSLPRTSGGTYNEQFF	TGTGCCAGCAGCTCATTACCCCGGACTAGCGGGGGGACGTACAATGAGCAGTTCTTC
TRBJ2-3	TRBV29-1	.	.	CSARWGDTQYF	TGCAGCGCCCGGTGGGGAGATACGCAGTATTTT
TRBJ1-5	TRBV19	.	.	CASTTLGEEGPQHF	TGTGCCAGTACCACTCTAGGGGAAGAGGGGCCCCAGCATTTT
TRBJ1-2	TRBV24-1	.	TRBD1	CATSDSRQGARGYTF	TGTGCCACCAGTGACTCTCGACAGGGGGCAAGGGGCTACACCTTC
TRBJ1-5	TRBV7-2	few	.	CASSLGYQPQHF	TGTGCCAGCAGCTTAGGTTATCAGCCCCAGCATTTT
TRBJ2-3	TRBV12-3/TRBV12-4	.	.	CASQITHADTQYF	TGTGCCAGCCAAATAACCCACGCAGATACGCAGTATTTT
TRBJ2-7	TRBV5-1	.	TRBD1	CASSGSSGQGTYEQYF	TGCGCCAGCAGCGGGTCCTCCGGACAGGGAACCTACGAGCAGTACTTC